The 20 T cell receptor beta chains reported below all come from one sample, sequenced in a study of OX40 agonist ivuxolimab in advanced cancers. The method was immunoSEQ multiplex PCR; TCRdb's version includes in-frame clones alone and lacks a portion of them. Here the sample spans 55,000 to 85,000 clones, 85% to 90% being singletons. Sequences were derived from CD4+ or CD8+ T cells sorted from blood, sampled in a trial of the OX40 agonist ivuxolimab. The receptors shown here come from an adult with an advanced solid tumor such as melanoma, head and neck, liver or kidney cancer.

This clone appeared a single time. The chain links TRBV7-2 to TRBJ1-3; no reliable D call. The germline CDR1 and CDR2 sequences are SGHTA and FQGNSA. CDR3 length: 17 amino acids. V lost 1 base and J 0 bases, leaving 13 bases between the germline ends. The chain's CDR3 is CASSLVGLLSSGNTIYF. CDR3 bases: TGTGCCAGCAGCTTAGTCGGGCTCCTGAGCTCTGGAAACACCATATATTTT.

The chain uses TRBV4-1 and TRBJ2-5, with 9 bases fitting TRBD1. The CDR3 runs to 16 residues. Germline loops: CDR1 MGHRA, CDR2 YSYEKL. V shed 3 bases, J shed 5 bases, and the junction held 10 bases outside the gene matches. Here the CDR3 reads CASSQAGQGGGETQYF. The CDR3 DNA reads TGCGCCAGCAGCCAGGCGGGACAGGGTGGGGGGGAGACCCAGTACTTC.

This clone was observed a single time. The gene calls are TRBV5-1 and TRBJ2-1, with no clear D. V shed 3 bases and J shed 8 bases, with 18 bases lying between them. The germline CDR1 and CDR2 sequences are SGHRS and YFSETQ. This CDR3 spans 15 amino acids. The DNA for the CDR3 is TGCGCCAGCAGCTCCCTTACCTCCACGTCCGATGAGCAGTTCTTC. Translating it yields CASSSLTSTSDEQFF.

The chain combines TRBV6-1 with TRBJ2-7; 7 bases are a match to TRBD1. Germline loops: CDR1 MNHNS, CDR2 SASEGT. V dropped 8 bases and J dropped 3; count of bases not matched to a gene: 7. The CDR3 consists of 13 residues. CDR3 region: CASRTGVDYEQYF. The CDR3 DNA reads TGTGCCAGCCGTACAGGGGTTGACTACGAGCAGTACTTC.

The chain employs TRBV7-9 and TRBJ2-7, with 9 bases identical to TRBD1. This CDR3 is built from 15 residues. V lost 5 bases and J lost 0; bases outside the gene matches: 5. The germline CDR1 and CDR2 sequences are SEHNR and FQNEAQ (reference sequence). This CDR3 is CASSHRGQGSYEQYF. For the CDR3, the DNA is TGTGCCAGCAGCCATAGGGGACAGGGCTCCTACGAGCAGTACTTC.

The V gene is TRBV29-1, the J gene TRBJ1-1, with D possibly TRBD1 on 5 matching bases. CDR3 length: 13 residues. From germline, CDR1 is SQVTM and CDR2 ANQGSEA. V shed 7 bases and J shed 5 bases, with 17 bases lying between them. The CDR3 is CSAAQGQGTEAFF. CDR3 coding DNA: TGCAGCGCGGCTCAGGGCCAAGGTACTGAAGCTTTCTTT. Supplemented by reference TRBV29-1 and TRBJ1-1, the full variable domain reads SAVISQKPSRDICQRGTSLTIQCQVDSQVTMMFWYRQQPGQSLTLIATANQGSEATYESGFVIDKFPISRPNLTFSTLTVSNMSPEDSSIYLCSAAQGQGTEAFFGQGTRLTVV.

Written as DNA, the CDR3 is TGCGCCAGCAGCCCGGGACAGGGGGCAGACACTGAAGCTTTCTTT. Residues: CASSPGQGADTEAFF. The chain recombines TRBV4-1 with TRBJ1-1; 12 nucleotides match TRBD1. Germline CDR1 MGHRA, CDR2 YSYEKL. The CDR3 covers 15 residues. With 4 bases clipped from V and 3 bases from J, the junction kept 3 bases outside the gene matches.

This chain joins TRBV2 and TRBJ2-2; D perhaps matches TRBD1 (5 bases). The CDR3 totals 17 residues. Trimming removed 5 bases from V and 4 bases from J, with 20 bases in between. The germline CDR1 and CDR2 sequences are SNHLY and FYNNEI. The CDR3, as DNA: TGTGCCAGCAGTCCCCCCAAGTCAGCAGGGCGCACCGGGGAGCTGTTTTTT. Its protein product is CASSPPKSAGRTGELFF.

The chain employs TRBV15 and TRBJ1-2; weak D call: TRBD1 (6 bases). The CDR3 contains 15 residues. CDR1 LNHNV and CDR2 YYDKDF come from the germline V gene (reference sequence). Trimming shortened V by 0 bases and J by 4 bases, and 12 bases separated the two germline ends. CDR3 sequence: CATSREYRVSYGYTF. CDR3 coding DNA: TGTGCCACCAGCAGAGAGTACAGGGTGTCCTATGGCTACACCTTC. Variable domain in full (rest from reference TRBV15 and TRBJ1-2): DAMVIQNPRYQVTQFGKPVTLSCSQTLNHNVMYWYQQKSSQAPKLLFHYYDKDFNNEADTPDNFQSRRPNTSFCFLDIRSPGLGDTAMYLCATSREYRVSYGYTFGSGTRLTVV.

The V gene is TRBV10-2, the J gene TRBJ1-1; 12 bases align to TRBD1. Germline CDR1 reads WSHSY; CDR2 reads SAAADI. This CDR3 comprises 15 residues. V was clipped by 6 bases and J by 6 bases; unmatched bases: 8. This CDR3 is CASRPGQGARAEAFF. The CDR3 DNA is TGCGCCAGCAGGCCGGGACAGGGGGCGAGGGCTGAAGCTTTCTTT.

The chain is built from TRBV10-1 and TRBJ1-1, with D possibly TRBD1 on 5 matching bases. The germline V gene encodes CDR1 WNHNN and CDR2 SYGVQD (reference sequence). The length of the CDR3 is 13 residues. V was clipped by 3 bases and J by 1 base, with 6 bases between them. The CDR3 is CASSERGNTEAFF. The CDR3 bases are TGCGCCAGCAGTGAAAGGGGGAACACTGAAGCTTTCTTT.

This chain connects TRBV10-3 to TRBJ1-4, with D hard to call. Trimming took off 3 bases at V and 5 bases at J, with 7 bases between the two ends. This CDR3 spans 13 amino acids. Germline V gene sequence: CDR1 ENHRY, CDR2 SYGVKD. The CDR3: CAISDGINEKLFF. The CDR3 nucleotides read TGTGCCATCAGTGATGGGATAAATGAAAAACTGTTTTTT.

This clone was observed a single time. The V call is TRBV27, the J call TRBJ1-5; tentative D call: TRBD1 (5 bases). V lost 0 bases, J lost 0 bases, and 6 bases lay in between. CDR3 length: 15 residues. Germline CDR1 and CDR2: MNHEY and SMNVEV (reference sequence). CDR3 protein: CASSLSGVSNQPQHF. The CDR3 DNA sequence: TGTGCCAGCAGTTTATCGGGGGTTAGCAATCAGCCCCAGCATTTT.

This chain links TRBV11-2 with TRBJ1-2, with 7 bases matching TRBD1. The trim removed 5 bases at V and 4 bases at J, leaving 16 bases unmatched. From germline, CDR1 is SGHAT and CDR2 FQNNGV. The CDR3 consists of 17 residues. This chain's CDR3 is CASSPTLGAGGPYGYTF. DNA for the CDR3: TGTGCCAGCAGCCCTACGCTAGGGGCAGGGGGACCCTATGGCTACACCTTC. The full variable domain, rest sourced from reference TRBV11-2 and TRBJ1-2, is EAGVAQSPRYKIIEKRQSVAFWCNPISGHATLYWYQQILGQGPKLLIQFQNNGVVDDSQLPKDRFSAERLKGVDSTLKIQPAKLEDSAVYLCASSPTLGAGGPYGYTFGSGTRLTVV.

This sequence joins TRBV2 and TRBJ1-6; D is possibly TRBD1 (5 bases). This CDR3 contains 13 residues. The V gene lost 7 bases and the J gene lost 4 bases, with 8 bases spanning the gap. Germline V gives CDR1 SNHLY, CDR2 FYNNEI. CDR3 nucleotide sequence: TGTGCCAGCAATAGACAGTATAATTCACCCCTCCACTTT. The encoded protein is CASNRQYNSPLHF.

This rearrangement joins TRBV15 to TRBJ1-1, with 7 positions matching TRBD1. This CDR3 is built from 14 residues. Germline lookup yields CDR1 LNHNV and CDR2 YYDKDF (reference sequence). After removal of 4 bases from V and 8 bases from J, the junction contained 10 bases not matched to a gene. CDR3 bases: TGTGCCACCAGCACCCTGGTTAGAGGGGGCGAAGCTTTCTTT. Translated: CATSTLVRGGEAFF.

The chain has TRBV5-4 and TRBJ2-7, with D possibly matching TRBD1 (5 bases). V was trimmed by 1 base and J by 0 bases, leaving 14 bases between them. The germline CDR1 and CDR2 sequences are SGHNT and YYREEE (reference sequence). The CDR3 extends over 16 amino acids. CDR3 DNA: TGTGCCAGCAGCTTGAGGGGCCCAGGTTACTCCTACGAGCAGTACTTC. The encoded protein is CASSLRGPGYSYEQYF. The full variable domain, its missing parts supplied by reference TRBV5-4 and TRBJ2-7, is ETGVTQSPTHLIKTRGQQVTLRCSSQSGHNTVSWYQQALGQGPQFIFQYYREEENGRGNFPPRFSGLQFPNYSSELNVNALELDDSALYLCASSLRGPGYSYEQYFGPGTRLTVT.

This clone is medium-sized (0.01 to 0.1%). The CDR3 protein is CASSPPNQPQHF. Written as DNA, the CDR3 is TGTGCCAGCTCACCTCCTAATCAGCCCCAGCATTTT. The chain uses TRBV18 and TRBJ1-5; D not resolved. V was pared by 3 bases and J by 4 bases, with 4 bases between. In germline, CDR1 is KGHSH, CDR2 LQKENI. This CDR3 has 12 amino acids.

The V and J genes are TRBV5-4 and TRBJ2-5; the match to TRBD2 covers 15 bases. Looked up from germline, CDR1 is SGHNT and CDR2 is YYREEE (reference sequence). This CDR3 has 16 residues. The ends lost 3 bases at V and 4 bases at J; junction bases unmatched: 4. The CDR3 DNA follows: TGTGCCAGCAGCTGGACTAGCGGGGGGGCCGGAGAGACCCAGTACTTC. This sequence encodes CASSWTSGGAGETQYF.

This clone was picked up one time. The chain carries TRBV7-2 and TRBJ1-5; D is unclear. The CDR3 length is 12 residues. The germline V and J ends were trimmed by 3 bases and 6 bases, with 6 bases remaining between them. Germline V lookup: CDR1 SGHTA, CDR2 FQGNSA. The CDR3 sequence is CASSFSSQPQHF. Written as DNA, the CDR3 is TGTGCCAGCAGCTTTTCAAGTCAGCCCCAGCATTTT. The entire variable domain, with the rest obtained from reference TRBV7-2 and TRBJ1-5, is as follows: GAGVSQSPSNKVTEKGKDVELRCDPISGHTALYWYRQSLGQGLEFLIYFQGNSAPDKSGLPSDRFSAERTGGSVSTLTIQRTQQEDSAVYLCASSFSSQPQHFGDGTRLSIL.